A selection of T cell receptor beta chains follows, all from one sample in a study of T cells in Graves' hyperthyroidism and ophthalmopathy. TCRdb passed the multiplex PCR reads through MiXCR, listing each CDR3 protein once. The sample consists of fewer than 550,000 distinct CDR3 sequences, about 15% of them appearing once. The sequencing input was blood. Receptor source: a woman aged 18-29 years with Graves' hyperthyroidism. The CDR3 runs from the conserved cysteine through the conserved F or W. A D gene is named only where the DNA matches it firmly. Rows give clone size only sometimes, using once, few, many, or a class for an expanded clone.

abundance	d_gene	v_gene	j_gene	CDR3nt	CDR3aa
many	-	TRBV6-2/TRBV6-3	TRBJ2-5	TGTGCCAGCAGCGACAGAGGCCAGACCCAGTACTTC	CASSDRGQTQYF
many	-	TRBV27	TRBJ2-5	TGTGCCAGCAGTGTGGGTAGGGGGGGGGGCCAAGAGACCCAGTACTTC	CASSVGRGGGQETQYF
-	-	TRBV2	TRBJ1-1	TGTGCCAGCAGTGAGGGACTACGGGGCACTGAAGCTTTCTTT	CASSEGLRGTEAFF
many	-	TRBV30	TRBJ1-6	TGTGCCTGGAGTGCGACAGCGCCCAATTCACCCCTCCACTTT	CAWSATAPNSPLHF
many	-	TRBV10-2	TRBJ2-2	TGCGCCAGCAGTGGCCGAGGTTACGGAAGTAGCGGGGAGCTGTTTTTT	CASSGRGYGSSGELFF
many	TRBD1	TRBV12-3/TRBV12-4	TRBJ2-5	TGTGCCAGCAGTTTGGGACAGGGGGCAGAGACCCAGTACTTC	CASSLGQGAETQYF
many	-	TRBV12-3/TRBV12-4	TRBJ1-3	TGTGCCACGAGTTGGGGGGGGGGTAGCTCTGGAAACACCATATATTTT	CATSWGGGSSGNTIYF
many	-	TRBV10-3	TRBJ2-7	TGTGCCATCAGTGAGTCAGAAGGGGCAGGGTCCTACGAGCAGTACTTC	CAISESEGAGSYEQYF
many	-	TRBV27	TRBJ1-1	TGTGCCAGCAGTTTAGGCCGTCTGCCGAACACTGAAGCTTTCTTT	CASSLGRLPNTEAFF
many	-	TRBV2	TRBJ2-5	TGTGCCAGCAGTGAAGGGGCGATCCAGACCCAGTACTTC	CASSEGAIQTQYF
-	TRBD2	TRBV5-1	TRBJ2-3	TGCGCCAGCAGCCGTAGCGGGAGCCCAGATACGCAGTATTTT	CASSRSGSPDTQYF
-	-	TRBV7-9	TRBJ2-1	TGTGCCAGCAGCCTCGTCCCCCCGCACAATGAGCAGTTCTTC	CASSLVPPHNEQFF
many	-	TRBV9	TRBJ1-1	TGTGCCAGCAGCCCGACCCAGGGCCTGAACACTGAAGCTTTCTTT	CASSPTQGLNTEAFF
many	TRBD1	TRBV6-1	TRBJ1-4	TGTGCCAGCAGTTTCATAGGGGGCCCTAATGAAAAACTGTTTTTT	CASSFIGGPNEKLFF
-	-	TRBV30	TRBJ2-7	TGTGCCTGGAGTGTAGGAGGGGGTTACTCCTACGAGCAGTACTTC	CAWSVGGGYSYEQYF
many	-	TRBV15	TRBJ2-3	TGTGCCACCAGCAGAGGGGGTGGGGTTAGCACAGATACGCAGTATTTT	CATSRGGGVSTDTQYF
few	TRBD2	TRBV4-1	TRBJ2-1	TGCGCCAGCAGCCAACATACGGCAGCGGGCGGGGGAAATGAGCAGTTCTTC	CASSQHTAAGGGNEQFF
few	-	TRBV12-5	TRBJ1-1	TGTGCTAGTGGTGCCGGGGGGGTCAACACTGAAGCTTTCTTT	CASGAGGVNTEAFF
many	-	TRBV6-1	TRBJ1-2	TGTGCCAGCAGTCCTAGACCGGACGGCTATGGCTACACCTTC	CASSPRPDGYGYTF
many	-	TRBV7-9	TRBJ2-1	TGTGCCAGCAGCTCGGGACTGGGAAATGAGCAGTTCTTC	CASSSGLGNEQFF